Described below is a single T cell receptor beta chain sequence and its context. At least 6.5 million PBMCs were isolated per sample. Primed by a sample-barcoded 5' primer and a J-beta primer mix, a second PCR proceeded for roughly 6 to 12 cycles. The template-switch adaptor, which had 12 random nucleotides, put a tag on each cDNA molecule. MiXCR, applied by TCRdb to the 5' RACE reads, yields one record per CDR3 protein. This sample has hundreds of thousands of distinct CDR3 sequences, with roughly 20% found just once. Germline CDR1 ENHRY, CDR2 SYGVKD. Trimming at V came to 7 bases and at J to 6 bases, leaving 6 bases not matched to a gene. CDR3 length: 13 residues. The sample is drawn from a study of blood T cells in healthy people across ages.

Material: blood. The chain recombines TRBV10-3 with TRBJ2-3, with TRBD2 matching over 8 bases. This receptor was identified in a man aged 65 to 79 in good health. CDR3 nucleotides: TGTGCCATCAACGGGAGGGTAGACGATACGCAGTATTTT. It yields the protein CAINGRVDDTQYF.